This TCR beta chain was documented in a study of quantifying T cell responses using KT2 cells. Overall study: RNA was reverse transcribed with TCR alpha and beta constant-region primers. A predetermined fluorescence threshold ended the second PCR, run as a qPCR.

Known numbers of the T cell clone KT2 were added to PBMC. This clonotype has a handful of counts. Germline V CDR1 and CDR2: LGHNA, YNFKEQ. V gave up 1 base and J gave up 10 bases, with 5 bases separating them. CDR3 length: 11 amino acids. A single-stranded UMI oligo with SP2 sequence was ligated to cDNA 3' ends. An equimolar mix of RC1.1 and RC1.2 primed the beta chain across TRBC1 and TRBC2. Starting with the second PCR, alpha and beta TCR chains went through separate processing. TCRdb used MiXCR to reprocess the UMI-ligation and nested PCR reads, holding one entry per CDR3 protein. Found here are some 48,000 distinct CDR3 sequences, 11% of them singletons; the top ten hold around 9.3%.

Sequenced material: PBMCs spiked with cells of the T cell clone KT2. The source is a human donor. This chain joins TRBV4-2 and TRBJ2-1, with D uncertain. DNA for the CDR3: TGTGCCAGCAGCCAAGGTGGAGAGCAGTTCTTC. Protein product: CASSQGGEQFF.